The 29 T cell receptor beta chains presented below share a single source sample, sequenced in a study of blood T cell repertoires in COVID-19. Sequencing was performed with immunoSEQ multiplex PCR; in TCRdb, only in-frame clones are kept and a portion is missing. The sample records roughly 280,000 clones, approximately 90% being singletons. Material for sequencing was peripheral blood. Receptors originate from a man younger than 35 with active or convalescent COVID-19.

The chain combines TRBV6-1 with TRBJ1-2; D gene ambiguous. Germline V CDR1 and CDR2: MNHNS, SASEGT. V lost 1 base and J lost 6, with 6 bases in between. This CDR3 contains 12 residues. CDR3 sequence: CASSEVYDGYTF. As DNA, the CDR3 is TGTGCCAGCAGTGAAGTTTATGATGGCTACACCTTC.

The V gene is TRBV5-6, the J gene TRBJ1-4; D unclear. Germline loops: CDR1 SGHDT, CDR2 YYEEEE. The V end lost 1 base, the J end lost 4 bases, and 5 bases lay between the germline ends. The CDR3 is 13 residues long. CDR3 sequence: CASSLFLNEKLFF. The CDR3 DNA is TGTGCCAGCAGCTTGTTTCTTAATGAAAAACTGTTTTTT.

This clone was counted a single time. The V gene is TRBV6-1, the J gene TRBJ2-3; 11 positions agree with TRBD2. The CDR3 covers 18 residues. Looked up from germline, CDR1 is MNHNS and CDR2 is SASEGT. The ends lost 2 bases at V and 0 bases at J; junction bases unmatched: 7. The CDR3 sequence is CASSELAGGGPSTDTQYF. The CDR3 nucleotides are TGTGCCAGCAGTGAACTAGCGGGAGGAGGTCCTAGCACAGATACGCAGTATTTT.

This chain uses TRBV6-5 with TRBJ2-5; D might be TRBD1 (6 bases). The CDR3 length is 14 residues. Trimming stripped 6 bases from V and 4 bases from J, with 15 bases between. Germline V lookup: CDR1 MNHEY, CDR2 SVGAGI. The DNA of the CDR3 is TGTGCCAGCAGAGGGACATCAGTGGTAGAGACCCAGTACTTC. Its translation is CASRGTSVVETQYF.

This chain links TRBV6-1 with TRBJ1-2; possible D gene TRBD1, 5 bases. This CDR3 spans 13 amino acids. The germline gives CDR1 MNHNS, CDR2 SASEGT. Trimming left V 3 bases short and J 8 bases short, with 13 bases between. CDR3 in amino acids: CASSEGRFVGYTF. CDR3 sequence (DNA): TGTGCCAGCAGTGAGGGGCGATTTGTCGGCTACACCTTC.

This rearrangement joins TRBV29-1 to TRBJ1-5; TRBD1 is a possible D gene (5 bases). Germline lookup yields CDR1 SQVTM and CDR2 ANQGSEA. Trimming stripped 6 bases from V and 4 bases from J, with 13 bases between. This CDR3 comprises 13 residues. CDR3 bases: TGCAGCGTGAGCGGGGACCTTAATCAGCCCCAGCATTTT. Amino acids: CSVSGDLNQPQHF.

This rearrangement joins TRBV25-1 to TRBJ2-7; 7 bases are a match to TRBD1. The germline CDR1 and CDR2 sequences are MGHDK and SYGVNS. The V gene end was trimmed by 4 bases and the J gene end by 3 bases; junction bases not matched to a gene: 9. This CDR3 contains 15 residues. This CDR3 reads CASSGGSGGNYEQYF. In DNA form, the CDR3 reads TGTGCCAGCAGTGGGGGGTCAGGGGGTAACTACGAGCAGTACTTC.

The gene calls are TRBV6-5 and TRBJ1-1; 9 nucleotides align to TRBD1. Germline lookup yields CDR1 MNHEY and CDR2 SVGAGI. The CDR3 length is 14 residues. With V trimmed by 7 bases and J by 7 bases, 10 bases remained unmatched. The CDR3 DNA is TGTGCCAGCACCACGGGGACAGGGAGGAATGAAGCTTTCTTT. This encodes CASTTGTGRNEAFF.

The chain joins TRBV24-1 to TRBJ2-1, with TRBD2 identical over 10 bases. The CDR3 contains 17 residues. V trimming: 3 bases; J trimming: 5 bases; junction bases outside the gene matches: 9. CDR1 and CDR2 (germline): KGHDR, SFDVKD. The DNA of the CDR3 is TGTGCCACCAGTGATCCCGCCGGACTAGCGGTCCACAATGAGCAGTTCTTC. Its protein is CATSDPAGLAVHNEQFF.

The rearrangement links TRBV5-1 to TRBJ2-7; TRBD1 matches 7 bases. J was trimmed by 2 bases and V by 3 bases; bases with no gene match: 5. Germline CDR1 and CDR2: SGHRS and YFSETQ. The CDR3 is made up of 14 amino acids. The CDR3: CASSSPQGPYEQYF. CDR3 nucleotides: TGCGCCAGCAGCTCCCCACAGGGGCCCTACGAGCAGTACTTC.

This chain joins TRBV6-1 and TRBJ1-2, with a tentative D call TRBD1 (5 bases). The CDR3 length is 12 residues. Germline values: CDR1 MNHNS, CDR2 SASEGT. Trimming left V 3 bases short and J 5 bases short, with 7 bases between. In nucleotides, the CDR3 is TGTGCCAGCAGTGACGGGGGGTATGGCTACACCTTC. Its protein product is CASSDGGYGYTF.

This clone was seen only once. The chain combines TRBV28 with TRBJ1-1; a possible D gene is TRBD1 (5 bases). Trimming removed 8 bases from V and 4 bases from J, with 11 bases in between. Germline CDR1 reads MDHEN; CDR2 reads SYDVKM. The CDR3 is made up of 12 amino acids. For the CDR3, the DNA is TGTGCCAGCGTAACCGGGGGCACTGAAGCTTTCTTT. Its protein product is CASVTGGTEAFF.

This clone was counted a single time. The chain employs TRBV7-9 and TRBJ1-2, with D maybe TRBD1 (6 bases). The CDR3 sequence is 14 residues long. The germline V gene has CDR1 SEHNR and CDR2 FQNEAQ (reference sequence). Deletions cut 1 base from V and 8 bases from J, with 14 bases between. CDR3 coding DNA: TGTGCCAGCAGCTTAGAGGTCGGACAGACAGGCTACACCTTC. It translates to CASSLEVGQTGYTF.

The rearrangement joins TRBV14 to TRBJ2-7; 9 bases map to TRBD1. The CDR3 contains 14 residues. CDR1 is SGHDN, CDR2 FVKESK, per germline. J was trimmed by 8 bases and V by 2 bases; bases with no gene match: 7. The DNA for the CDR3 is TGTGCCAGCAGCCAACCCCGGGACAGGGAGAAGCAGTACTTC. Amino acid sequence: CASSQPRDREKQYF.

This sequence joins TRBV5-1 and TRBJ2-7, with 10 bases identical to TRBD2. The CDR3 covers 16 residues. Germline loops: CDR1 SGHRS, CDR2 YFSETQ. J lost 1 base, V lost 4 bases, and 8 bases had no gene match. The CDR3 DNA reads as TGCGCCAGCAGCACCTTGACTAGCGGGCCATCCTACGAGCAGTACTTC. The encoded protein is CASSTLTSGPSYEQYF.

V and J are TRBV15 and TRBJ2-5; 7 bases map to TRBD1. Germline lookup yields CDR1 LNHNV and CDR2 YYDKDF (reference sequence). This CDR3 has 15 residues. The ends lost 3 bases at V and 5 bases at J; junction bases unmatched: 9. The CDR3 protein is CATSRRQQGLETQYF. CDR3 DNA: TGTGCCACCAGCAGGCGACAACAGGGGTTGGAGACCCAGTACTTC.

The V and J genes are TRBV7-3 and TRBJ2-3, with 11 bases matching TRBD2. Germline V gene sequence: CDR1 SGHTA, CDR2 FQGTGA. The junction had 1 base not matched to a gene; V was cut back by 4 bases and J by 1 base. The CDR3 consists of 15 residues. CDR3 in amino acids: CASSSTSGGTDTQYF. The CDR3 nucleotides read TGTGCCAGCAGCTCGACTAGCGGGGGCACAGATACGCAGTATTTT.

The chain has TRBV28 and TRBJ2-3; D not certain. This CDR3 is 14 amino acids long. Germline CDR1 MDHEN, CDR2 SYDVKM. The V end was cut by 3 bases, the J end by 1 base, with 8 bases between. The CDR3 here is CASSFAEGTDTQYF. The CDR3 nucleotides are TGTGCCAGCAGTTTTGCAGAAGGCACAGATACGCAGTATTTT. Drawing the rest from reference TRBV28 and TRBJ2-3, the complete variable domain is DVKVTQSSRYLVKRTGEKVFLECVQDMDHENMFWYRQDPGLGLRLIYFSYDVKMKEKGDIPEGYSVSREKKERFSLILESASTNQTSMYLCASSFAEGTDTQYFGPGTRLTVL.

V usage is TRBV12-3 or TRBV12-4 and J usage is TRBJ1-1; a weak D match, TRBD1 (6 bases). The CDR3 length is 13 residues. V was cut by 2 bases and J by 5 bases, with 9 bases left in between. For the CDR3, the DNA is TGTGCCAGCAGTTTATTACAGGGAACTGAAGCTTTCTTT. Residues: CASSLLQGTEAFF.

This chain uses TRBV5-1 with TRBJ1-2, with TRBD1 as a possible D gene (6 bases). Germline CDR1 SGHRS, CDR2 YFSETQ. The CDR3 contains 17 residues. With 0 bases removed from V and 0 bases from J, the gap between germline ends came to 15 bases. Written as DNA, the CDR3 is TGCGCCAGCAGCTTGGTCCCCCCAGGGGAAGCTAACTATGGCTACACCTTC. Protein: CASSLVPPGEANYGYTF.

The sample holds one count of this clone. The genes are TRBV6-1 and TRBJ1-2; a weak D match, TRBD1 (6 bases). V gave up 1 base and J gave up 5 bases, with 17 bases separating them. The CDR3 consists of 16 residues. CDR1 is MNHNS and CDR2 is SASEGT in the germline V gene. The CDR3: CASSEGSRGALYGYTF. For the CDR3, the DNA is TGTGCCAGCAGTGAAGGAAGCCGGGGGGCGCTTTATGGCTACACCTTC.

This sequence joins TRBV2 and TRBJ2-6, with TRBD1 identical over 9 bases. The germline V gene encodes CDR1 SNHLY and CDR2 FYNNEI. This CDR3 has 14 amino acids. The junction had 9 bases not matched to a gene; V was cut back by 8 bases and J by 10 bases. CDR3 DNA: TGTGCCAGCCGGGGACAGGGTGACATGAACGTCCTGACTTTC. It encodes CASRGQGDMNVLTF. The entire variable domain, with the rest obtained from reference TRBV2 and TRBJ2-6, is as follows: EPEVTQTPSHQVTQMGQEVILRCVPISNHLYFYWYRQILGQKVEFLVSFYNNEISEKSEIFDDQFSVERPDGSNFTLKIRSTKLEDSAMYFCASRGQGDMNVLTFGAGSRLTVL.

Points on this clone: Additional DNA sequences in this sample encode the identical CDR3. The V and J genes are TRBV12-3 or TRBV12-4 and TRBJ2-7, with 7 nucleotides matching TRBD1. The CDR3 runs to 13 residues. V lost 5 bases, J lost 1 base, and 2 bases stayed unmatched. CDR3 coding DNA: TGTGCCAGCAGTCGGGACAGTTCCTACGAGCAGTACTTC. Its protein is CASSRDSSYEQYF.

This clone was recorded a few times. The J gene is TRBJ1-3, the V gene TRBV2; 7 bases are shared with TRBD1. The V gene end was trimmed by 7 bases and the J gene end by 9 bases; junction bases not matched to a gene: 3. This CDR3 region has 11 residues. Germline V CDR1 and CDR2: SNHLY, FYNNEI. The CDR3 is CASTGGVTIYF. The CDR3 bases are TGTGCCAGCACAGGGGGAGTCACCATATATTTT.

CDR3 residues: CASSHRSGRANTGELFF. In DNA, the CDR3 is TGTGCCAGCAGCCACCGTAGCGGGAGGGCTAACACCGGGGAGCTGTTTTTT. The V gene is TRBV6-2 or TRBV6-3, the J gene TRBJ2-2; 11 nucleotides line up with TRBD2. After removal of 6 bases from V and 2 bases from J, the junction contained 8 bases not matched to a gene. The germline gives CDR1 MNHEY, CDR2 SVGEGT. The CDR3 covers 17 residues.

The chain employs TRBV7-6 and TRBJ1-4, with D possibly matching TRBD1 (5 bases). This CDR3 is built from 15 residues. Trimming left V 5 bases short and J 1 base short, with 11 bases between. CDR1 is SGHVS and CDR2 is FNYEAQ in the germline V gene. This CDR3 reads CASSPVGGTNEKLFF. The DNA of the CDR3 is TGTGCCAGCAGCCCAGTCGGGGGAACTAATGAAAAACTGTTTTTT.

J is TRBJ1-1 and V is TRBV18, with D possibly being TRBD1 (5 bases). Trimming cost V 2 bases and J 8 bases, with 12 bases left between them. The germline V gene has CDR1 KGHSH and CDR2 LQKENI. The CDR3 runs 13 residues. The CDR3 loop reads CASSPSQGGEAFF. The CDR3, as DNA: TGTGCCAGCTCACCATCCCAGGGAGGAGAAGCTTTCTTT.

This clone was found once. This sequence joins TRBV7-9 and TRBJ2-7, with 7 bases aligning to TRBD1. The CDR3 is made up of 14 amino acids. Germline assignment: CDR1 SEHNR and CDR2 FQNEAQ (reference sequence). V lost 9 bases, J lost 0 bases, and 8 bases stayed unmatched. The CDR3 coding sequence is TGTGCCAGTAAACCCGGGACAGACTCCTACGAGCAGTACTTC. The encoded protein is CASKPGTDSYEQYF.

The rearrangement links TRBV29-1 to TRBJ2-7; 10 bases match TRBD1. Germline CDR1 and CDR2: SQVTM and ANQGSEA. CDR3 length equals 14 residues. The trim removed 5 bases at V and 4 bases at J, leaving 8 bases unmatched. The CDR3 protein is CSVCRDRGPYEQYF. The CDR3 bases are TGCAGCGTTTGCCGGGACAGGGGACCTTACGAGCAGTACTTC.